This T cell receptor beta chain was captured by sequencing in a study of Graves' ophthalmopathy and Graves' hyperthyroidism. Study as a whole: Before any treatment was given, at initial diagnosis, peripheral blood was collected. Broader study findings: Detection in blood was also observed for most expanded thyroid clonotypes above 0.001 frequency.

Being free of ophthalmopathy for 18 months of follow-up defined stable hyperthyroidism. Patients were diagnosed from clinical symptoms, serum thyroxine, TRAb, thyroid ultrasound and orbital computed tomography. Amplification targeted the TCR beta CDR3 regions, with RNA transcripts as the source material. HTBI primers were employed in first-round RT-PCR, then a second-round multiplex PCR followed. TCRdb re-derived calls from the multiplex PCR reads in MiXCR, one entry per CDR3 protein. The sample records 350,000 to 450,000 distinct CDR3 sequences, roughly 21% being singletons. Many counts were recorded for this clonotype. The antigen remains unidentified. Specimen: peripheral blood. This TCR was recovered from a woman under 30 with stable Graves' hyperthyroidism.

This CDR3 is CASSLFDYEQYF. Here the CDR3 DNA reads TGTGCCAGCAGTTTATTTGACTACGAGCAGTACTTC. The rearrangement joins TRBV12-3 or TRBV12-4 to TRBJ2-7, with D unclear. V lost 2 bases and J lost 3, with 5 bases in between. This CDR3 is 12 amino acids long.